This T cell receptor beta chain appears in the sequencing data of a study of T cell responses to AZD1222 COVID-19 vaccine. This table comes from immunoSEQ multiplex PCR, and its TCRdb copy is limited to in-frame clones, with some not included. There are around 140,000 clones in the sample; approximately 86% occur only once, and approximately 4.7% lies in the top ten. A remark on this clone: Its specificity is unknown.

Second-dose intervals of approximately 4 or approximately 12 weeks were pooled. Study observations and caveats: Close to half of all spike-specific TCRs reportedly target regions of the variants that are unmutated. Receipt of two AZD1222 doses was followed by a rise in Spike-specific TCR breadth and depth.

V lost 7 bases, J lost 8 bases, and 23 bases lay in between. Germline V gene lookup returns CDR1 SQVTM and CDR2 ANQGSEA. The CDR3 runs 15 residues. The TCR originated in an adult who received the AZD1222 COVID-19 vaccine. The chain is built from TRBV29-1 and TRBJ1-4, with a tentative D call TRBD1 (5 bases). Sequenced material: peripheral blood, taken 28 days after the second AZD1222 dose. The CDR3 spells CSAIPSGGVTEKLFF. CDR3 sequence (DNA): TGCAGCGCAATACCGTCCGGGGGGGTGACGGAAAAACTGTTTTTT. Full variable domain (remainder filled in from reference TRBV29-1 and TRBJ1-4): SAVISQKPSRDICQRGTSLTIQCQVDSQVTMMFWYRQQPGQSLTLIATANQGSEATYESGFVIDKFPISRPNLTFSTLTVSNMSPEDSSIYLCSAIPSGGVTEKLFFGSGTQLSVL.